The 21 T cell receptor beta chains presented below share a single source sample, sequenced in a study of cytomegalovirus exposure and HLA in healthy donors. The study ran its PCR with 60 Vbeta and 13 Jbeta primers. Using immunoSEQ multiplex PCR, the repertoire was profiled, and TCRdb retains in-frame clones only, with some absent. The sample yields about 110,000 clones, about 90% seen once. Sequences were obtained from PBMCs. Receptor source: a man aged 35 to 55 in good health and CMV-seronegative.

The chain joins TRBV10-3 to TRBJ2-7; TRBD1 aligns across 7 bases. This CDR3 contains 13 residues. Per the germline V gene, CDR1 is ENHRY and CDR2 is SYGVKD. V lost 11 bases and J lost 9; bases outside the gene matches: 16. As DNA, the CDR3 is TGTGCCCACTCGACCGGGACAGCCTCGACGCAGTACTTC. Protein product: CAHSTGTASTQYF.

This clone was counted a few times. CDR3 coding DNA: TGTGCCAGTAGGGGCAGAACTTACACTGAAGCTTTCTTT. It yields the protein CASRGRTYTEAFF. The chain couples TRBV19 to TRBJ1-1; no clear D. This CDR3 contains 13 residues. The V gene's germline CDR1 is LNHDA and CDR2 SQIVND (reference sequence). V was pared by 6 bases and J by 3 bases, with 11 bases between.

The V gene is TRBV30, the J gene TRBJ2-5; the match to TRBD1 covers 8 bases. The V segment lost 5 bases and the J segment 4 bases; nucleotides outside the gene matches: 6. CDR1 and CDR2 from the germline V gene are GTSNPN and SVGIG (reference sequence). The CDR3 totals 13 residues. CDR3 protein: CAWGRTGRETQYF. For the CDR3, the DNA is TGTGCCTGGGGGCGGACAGGGAGAGAGACCCAGTACTTC.

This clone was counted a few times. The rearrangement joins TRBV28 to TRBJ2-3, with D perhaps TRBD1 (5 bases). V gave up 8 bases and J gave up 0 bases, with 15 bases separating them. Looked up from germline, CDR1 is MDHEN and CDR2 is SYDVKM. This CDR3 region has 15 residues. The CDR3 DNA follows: TGTGCCAGCCAGGGTACCCTCCCTAGCACAGATACGCAGTATTTT. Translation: CASQGTLPSTDTQYF.

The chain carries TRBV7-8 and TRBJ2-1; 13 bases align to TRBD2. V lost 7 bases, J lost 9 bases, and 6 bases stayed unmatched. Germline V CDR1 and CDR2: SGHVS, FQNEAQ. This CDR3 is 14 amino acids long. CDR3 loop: CASKLAGGPGEQFF. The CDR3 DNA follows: TGTGCCAGCAAACTAGCGGGGGGGCCTGGTGAGCAGTTCTTC.

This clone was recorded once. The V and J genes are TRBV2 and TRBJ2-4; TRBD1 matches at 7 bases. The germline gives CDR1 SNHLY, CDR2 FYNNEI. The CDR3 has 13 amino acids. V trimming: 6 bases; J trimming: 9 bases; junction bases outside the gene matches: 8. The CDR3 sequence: CASRTRQGSIQYF. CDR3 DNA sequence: TGTGCCAGCAGGACGAGACAGGGATCCATTCAGTACTTC.

The CDR3 spells CATRYGGSGGLGDTQYF. The CDR3 bases are TGTGCCACCCGCTATGGTGGTAGCGGGGGGCTGGGAGATACGCAGTATTTT. V and J are TRBV15 and TRBJ2-3, with 10 bases aligning to TRBD2. Germline lookup yields CDR1 LNHNV and CDR2 YYDKDF (reference sequence). This CDR3 is 17 amino acids long. The junction had 16 bases not matched to a gene; V was cut back by 8 bases and J by 5 bases.

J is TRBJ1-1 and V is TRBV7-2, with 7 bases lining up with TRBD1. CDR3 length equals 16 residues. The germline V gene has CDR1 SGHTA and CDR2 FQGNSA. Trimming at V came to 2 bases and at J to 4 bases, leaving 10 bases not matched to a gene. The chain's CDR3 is CASSLRGQGLGTEAFF. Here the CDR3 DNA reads TGTGCCAGCAGCTTAAGGGGGCAGGGGCTCGGCACTGAAGCTTTCTTT.

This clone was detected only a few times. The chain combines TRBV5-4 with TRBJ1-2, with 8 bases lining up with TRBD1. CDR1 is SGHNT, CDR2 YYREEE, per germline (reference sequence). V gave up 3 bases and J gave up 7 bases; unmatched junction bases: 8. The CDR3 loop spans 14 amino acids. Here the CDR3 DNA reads TGTGCCAGCAGCTCGCCGGGACAGGTGATTGGCTACACCTTC. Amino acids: CASSSPGQVIGYTF.

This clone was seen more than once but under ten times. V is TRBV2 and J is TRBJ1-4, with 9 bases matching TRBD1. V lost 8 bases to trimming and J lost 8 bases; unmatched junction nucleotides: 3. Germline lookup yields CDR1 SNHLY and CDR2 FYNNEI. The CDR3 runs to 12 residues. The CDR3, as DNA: TGTGCCAGCCGGGACAGGGACGAAAAACTGTTTTTT. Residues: CASRDRDEKLFF.

The CDR3 protein is CASSVGDTSREKLFF. The DNA for the CDR3 is TGTGCCAGCAGCGTAGGTGACACCAGTCGGGAAAAACTGTTTTTT. The chain has TRBV9 and TRBJ1-4; D gene uncertain. The CDR3 runs to 15 residues. With 0 bases removed from V and 8 bases from J, the gap between germline ends came to 14 bases. CDR1 and CDR2 from the germline V gene are SGDLS and YYNGEE.

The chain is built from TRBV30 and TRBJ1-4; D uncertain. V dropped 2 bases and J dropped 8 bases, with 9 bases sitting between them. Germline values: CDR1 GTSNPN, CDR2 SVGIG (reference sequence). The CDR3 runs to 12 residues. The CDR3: CAWSRTGEKLFF. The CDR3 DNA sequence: TGTGCCTGGAGTCGGACGGGGGAAAAACTGTTTTTT.

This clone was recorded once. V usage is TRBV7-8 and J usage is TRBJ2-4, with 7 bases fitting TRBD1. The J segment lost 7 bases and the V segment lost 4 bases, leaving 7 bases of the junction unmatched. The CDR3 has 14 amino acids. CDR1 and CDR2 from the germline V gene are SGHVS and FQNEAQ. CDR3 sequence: CASSYRTGANIQYF. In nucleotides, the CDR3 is TGTGCCAGCAGCTACCGAACAGGGGCGAACATTCAGTACTTC. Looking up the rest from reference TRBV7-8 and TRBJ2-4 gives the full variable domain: GAGVSQSPRYKVAKRGQDVALRCDPISGHVSLFWYQQALGQGPEFLTYFQNEAQLDKSGLPSDRFFAERPEGSVSTLKIQRTQQEDSAVYLCASSYRTGANIQYFGAGTRLSVL.

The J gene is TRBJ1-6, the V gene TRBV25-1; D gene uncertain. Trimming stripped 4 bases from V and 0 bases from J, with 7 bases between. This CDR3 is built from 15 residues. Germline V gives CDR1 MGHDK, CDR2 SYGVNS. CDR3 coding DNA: TGTGCCAGCAGTGGCCCGAGCTCCTATAATTCACCCCTCCACTTT. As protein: CASSGPSSYNSPLHF.

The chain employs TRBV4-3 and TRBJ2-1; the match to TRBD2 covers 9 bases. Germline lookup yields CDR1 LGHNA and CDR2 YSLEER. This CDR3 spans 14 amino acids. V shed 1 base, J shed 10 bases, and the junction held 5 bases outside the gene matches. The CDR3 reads CASSQGGLAGEQFF. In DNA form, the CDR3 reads TGCGCCAGCAGCCAAGGGGGCCTAGCGGGGGAGCAGTTCTTC.

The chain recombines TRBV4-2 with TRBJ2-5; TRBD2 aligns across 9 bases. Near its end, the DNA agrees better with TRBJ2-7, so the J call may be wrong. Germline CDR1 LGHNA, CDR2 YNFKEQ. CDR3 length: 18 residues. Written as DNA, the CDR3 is TGTGCCAGCAGCCAAGATCCAGCGGGGGGCAAGCTAGCCTACGAGCAGTACTTC. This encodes CASSQDPAGGKLAYEQYF.

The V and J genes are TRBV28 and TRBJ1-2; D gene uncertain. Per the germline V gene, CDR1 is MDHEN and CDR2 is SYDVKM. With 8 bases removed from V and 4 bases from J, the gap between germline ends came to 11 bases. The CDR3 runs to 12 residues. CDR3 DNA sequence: TGTGCCAGCTACCGCCGGGGCTATGGCTACACCTTC. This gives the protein CASYRRGYGYTF.

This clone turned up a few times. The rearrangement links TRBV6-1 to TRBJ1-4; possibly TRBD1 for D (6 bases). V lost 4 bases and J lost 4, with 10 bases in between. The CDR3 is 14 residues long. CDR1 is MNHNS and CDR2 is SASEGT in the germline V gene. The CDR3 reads CASSARGGNEKLFF. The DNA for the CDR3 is TGTGCCAGCAGTGCCAGGGGTGGTAATGAAAAACTGTTTTTT.

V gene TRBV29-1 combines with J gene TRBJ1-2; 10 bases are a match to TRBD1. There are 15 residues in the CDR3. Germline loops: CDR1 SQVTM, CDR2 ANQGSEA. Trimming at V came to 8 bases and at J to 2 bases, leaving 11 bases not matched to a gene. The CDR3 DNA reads TGCAGCTTTTGGGCCCCGGGACAGGGGAACTATGGCTACACCTTC. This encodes CSFWAPGQGNYGYTF. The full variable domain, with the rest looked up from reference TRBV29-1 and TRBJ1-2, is SAVISQKPSRDICQRGTSLTIQCQVDSQVTMMFWYRQQPGQSLTLIATANQGSEATYESGFVIDKFPISRPNLTFSTLTVSNMSPEDSSIYLCSFWAPGQGNYGYTFGSGTRLTVV.

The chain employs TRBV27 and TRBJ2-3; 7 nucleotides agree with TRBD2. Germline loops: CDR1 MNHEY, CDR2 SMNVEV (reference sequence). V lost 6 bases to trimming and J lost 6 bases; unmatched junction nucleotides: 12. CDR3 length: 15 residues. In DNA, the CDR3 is TGTGCCAGCAGCACCTTGTCCTTCGGGGGGGATACGCAGTATTTT. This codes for CASSTLSFGGDTQYF.

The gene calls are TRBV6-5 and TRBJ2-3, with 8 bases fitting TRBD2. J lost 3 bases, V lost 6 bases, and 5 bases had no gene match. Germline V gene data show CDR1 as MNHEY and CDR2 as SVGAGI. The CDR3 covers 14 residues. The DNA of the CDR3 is TGTGCCAGCAGGAAGGCTAGCGGGACAGATACGCAGTATTTT. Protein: CASRKASGTDTQYF.